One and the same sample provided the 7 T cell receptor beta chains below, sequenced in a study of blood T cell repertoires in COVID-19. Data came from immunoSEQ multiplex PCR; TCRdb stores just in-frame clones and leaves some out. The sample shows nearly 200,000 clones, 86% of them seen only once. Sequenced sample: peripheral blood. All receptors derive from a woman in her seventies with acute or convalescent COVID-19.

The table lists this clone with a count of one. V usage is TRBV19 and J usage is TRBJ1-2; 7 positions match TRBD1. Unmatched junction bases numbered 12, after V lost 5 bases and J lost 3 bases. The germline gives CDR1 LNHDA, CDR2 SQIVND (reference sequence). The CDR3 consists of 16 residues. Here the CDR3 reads CASSFLPGTVYYGYTF. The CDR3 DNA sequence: TGTGCCAGTAGTTTTCTCCCCGGGACAGTCTACTATGGCTACACCTTC.

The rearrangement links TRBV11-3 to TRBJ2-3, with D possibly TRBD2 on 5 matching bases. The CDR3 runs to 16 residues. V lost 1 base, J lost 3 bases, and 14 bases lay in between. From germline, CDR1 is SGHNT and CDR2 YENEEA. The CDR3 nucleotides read TGTGCCAGCAGCTTAGTTTCCGGGATCTCGACAGATACGCAGTATTTT. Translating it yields CASSLVSGISTDTQYF.

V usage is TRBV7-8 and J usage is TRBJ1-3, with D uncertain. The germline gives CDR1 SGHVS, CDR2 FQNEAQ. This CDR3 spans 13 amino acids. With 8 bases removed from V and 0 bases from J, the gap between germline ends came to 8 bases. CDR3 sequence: CASGPGSGNTIYF. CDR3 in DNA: TGTGCCAGCGGCCCGGGCTCTGGAAACACCATATATTTT.

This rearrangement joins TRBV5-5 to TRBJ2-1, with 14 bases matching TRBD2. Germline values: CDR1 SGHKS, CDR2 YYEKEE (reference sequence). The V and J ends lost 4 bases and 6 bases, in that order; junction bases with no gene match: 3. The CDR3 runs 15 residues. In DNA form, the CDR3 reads TGTGCCAGCAGCGGGACTAGCGGGAGCGGCAATGAGCAGTTCTTC. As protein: CASSGTSGSGNEQFF.

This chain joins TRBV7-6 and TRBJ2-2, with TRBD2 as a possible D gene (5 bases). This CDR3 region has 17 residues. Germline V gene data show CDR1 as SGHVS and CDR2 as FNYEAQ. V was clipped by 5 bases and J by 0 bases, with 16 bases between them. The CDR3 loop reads CASSRADGPTNTGELFF. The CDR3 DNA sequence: TGTGCCAGCAGCCGAGCGGATGGGCCTACGAACACCGGGGAGCTGTTTTTT.

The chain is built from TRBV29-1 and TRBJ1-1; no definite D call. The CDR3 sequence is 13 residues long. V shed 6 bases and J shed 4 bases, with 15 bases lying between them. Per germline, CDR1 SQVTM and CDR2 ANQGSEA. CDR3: CSVHILAGTEAFF. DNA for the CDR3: TGCAGCGTCCATATACTAGCGGGCACTGAAGCTTTCTTT.

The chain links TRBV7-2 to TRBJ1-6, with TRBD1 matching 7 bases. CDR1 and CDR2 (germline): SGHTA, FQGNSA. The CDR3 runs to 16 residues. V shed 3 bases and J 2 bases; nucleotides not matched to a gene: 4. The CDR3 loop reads CASSLQGVAYNSPLHF. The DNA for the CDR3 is TGTGCCAGCAGCTTGCAGGGGGTGGCCTATAATTCACCCCTCCACTTT.